This TCR beta chain was captured by sequencing in a study of blood T cell repertoires in COVID-19. In the study overall: PBMCs, B-cell-depleted T cells, or T cells were the source of the cDNA or gDNA that made up the material.

This clone was recorded a few times. At the DNA level, this CDR3 is encoded by other sequences in the same sample as well. The CDR3 has 13 residues. Germline lookup yields CDR1 SQVTM and CDR2 ANQGSEA. V lost 6 bases and J lost 2; bases outside the gene matches: 5. Original analysis: Counts of nucleated cells, estimated from reference gene primer amplification, were obtained. TCRdb's copy holds only in-frame clones and misses some; the assay was immunoSEQ multiplex PCR. The V and J calls and clone size come from that table; D and trimming were worked out from the DNA. Seen here are 110,000 to 150,000 clones, roughly 80% observed once, and the top ten hold 7% to 9%.

This chain joins TRBV29-1 and TRBJ2-7; TRBD2 aligns across 9 bases. The source of this sequence is a man between 45 and 60 years old with active or convalescent COVID-19. Sequenced input: peripheral blood. CDR3 nucleotide sequence: TGCAGCGTCGGGGGACTAGCCCCCTACGAGCAGTACTTC. Amino acid sequence: CSVGGLAPYEQYF.